The source of this T cell receptor beta chain is a study of T cells in Graves' hyperthyroidism and ophthalmopathy. The table lists this clonotype with a few counts. The CDR3 sequence is 12 residues long. Trimming shortened V by 5 bases and J by 16 bases, and 17 bases separated the two germline ends. Patients showing uncontrolled infection, other autoimmune disease, pregnancy or lactation were ineligible. Amplification of TCR beta CDR3 regions was performed using RNA transcripts as template. Primed by the HTBI set, a first-round RT-PCR was run on the TCR CDR3. TCRdb itself ran the multiplex PCR reads through MiXCR, one entry per CDR3 protein. This table holds about 700,000 distinct CDR3 sequences, 40% to 55% found once.

Material: peripheral blood or thyroid tissue (not recorded which). The rearrangement uses TRBV12-3 or TRBV12-4 and TRBJ1-4; D might be TRBD1 (5 bases). This sequence originates from an adult man with Graves' disease, either hyperthyroidism or ophthalmopathy (not recorded which). The CDR3 DNA sequence: TGTGCCAGCAGTGGCGGGACGGTTATGGGGTTTTTT. This translates into CASSGGTVMGFF.